A selection of T cell receptor beta chains follows, all from one sample in a study of blood T cell repertoires in COVID-19. Clones were sequenced by immunoSEQ multiplex PCR, and TCRdb holds only the in-frame ones, with some missing. This sample has fewer than 350,000 clones; 85% occur once, and the top ten carry 4.1%. The sequenced material came from peripheral blood. These receptors all come from a woman aged 45-65 years with active or convalescent COVID-19. CDR3s include the opening cysteine and the closing phenylalanine or tryptophan. The order of the fields is J gene, clone size, D gene, V gene, CDR3 DNA, CDR3 protein. The D gene is left open where the match is weak. Where a row states a size, it is once, few, many or the class of an expanded clone; other rows omit it.

j_gene: TRBJ2-7; abundance: -; d_gene: TRBD1; v_gene: TRBV28; CDR3nt: TGTGCCAGCGAGCCGACAGGGGGCGGCTACGAGCAGTACTTC; CDR3aa: CASEPTGGGYEQYF
j_gene: TRBJ1-2; abundance: -; d_gene: TRBD1; v_gene: TRBV19; CDR3nt: TGTGCCAGTAGTATCGCGACAGGGGGTAACTATGGCTACACCTTC; CDR3aa: CASSIATGGNYGYTF
j_gene: TRBJ1-3; abundance: -; d_gene: TRBD1; v_gene: TRBV9; CDR3nt: TGTGCCAGCAGCGTCCAGACAGGGCCTGGAAACACCATATATTTT; CDR3aa: CASSVQTGPGNTIYF
j_gene: TRBJ2-7; abundance: -; d_gene: -; v_gene: TRBV27; CDR3nt: TGTGCCACCCGAGTAGCGTCACTCTCCTACGAGCAGTACTTC; CDR3aa: CATRVASLSYEQYF
j_gene: TRBJ1-2; abundance: -; d_gene: TRBD1; v_gene: TRBV7-2; CDR3nt: TGTGCCAGCAGCTTAGGTTTTCAGGGGGCATATGGCTACACCTTC; CDR3aa: CASSLGFQGAYGYTF
j_gene: TRBJ1-3; abundance: -; d_gene: -; v_gene: TRBV6-5; CDR3nt: TGTGCCAGCAGTCCTACAGTTTTCTCTGGAAACACCATATATTTT; CDR3aa: CASSPTVFSGNTIYF
j_gene: TRBJ1-1; abundance: -; d_gene: -; v_gene: TRBV1; CDR3nt: TGCACCAGCAGCCAAAGAGCCGGGACAGGGAGAAAGTTAAGGGGGTGGAACACTGAAGCTTTCTTT; CDR3aa: CTSSQRAGTGRKLRGWNTEAFF
j_gene: TRBJ2-1; abundance: -; d_gene: -; v_gene: TRBV9; CDR3nt: TGTGCCAGCAGGGCTCGGGACTCTTCCTACAATGAGCAGTTCTTC; CDR3aa: CASRARDSSYNEQFF
j_gene: TRBJ2-7; abundance: -; d_gene: -; v_gene: TRBV5-1; CDR3nt: TGCGCCAGCTCATGGACTAATTCGAACTACGAGCAGTACTTC; CDR3aa: CASSWTNSNYEQYF
j_gene: TRBJ2-5; abundance: -; d_gene: -; v_gene: TRBV25-1; CDR3nt: TGTGCCAGCAGTGTCCCCCGGGGTGCGGGGCCACAAGAGACCCAGTACTTC; CDR3aa: CASSVPRGAGPQETQYF
j_gene: TRBJ1-1; abundance: -; d_gene: TRBD1; v_gene: TRBV5-1; CDR3nt: TGCGCCAGCAGCTGGGGGGACAGGGAGAACACTGAAGCTTTCTTT; CDR3aa: CASSWGDRENTEAFF
j_gene: TRBJ2-1; abundance: -; d_gene: TRBD1; v_gene: TRBV11-2; CDR3nt: TGTGCCAGCAGTAGACAGGGGAGCAATGAGCAGTTCTTC; CDR3aa: CASSRQGSNEQFF
j_gene: TRBJ2-1; abundance: -; d_gene: -; v_gene: TRBV5-1; CDR3nt: TGCGCCAGCAGCTACCGACAGACGAACTACAATGAGCAGTTCTTC; CDR3aa: CASSYRQTNYNEQFF
j_gene: TRBJ1-1; abundance: -; d_gene: -; v_gene: TRBV28; CDR3nt: TGTGCCAGCAGCCCTAGGGGTGGGTGGGACACTGAAGCTTTCTTT; CDR3aa: CASSPRGGWDTEAFF
j_gene: TRBJ1-2; abundance: few; d_gene: TRBD1; v_gene: TRBV5-4; CDR3nt: TGTGCCAGCAGCTTAGGACAGGGAGGCTACACCTTC; CDR3aa: CASSLGQGGYTF
j_gene: TRBJ2-3; abundance: -; d_gene: -; v_gene: TRBV5-1; CDR3nt: TGCGCCAGCAGAAAAGGGGCGACAGATACGCAGTATTTT; CDR3aa: CASRKGATDTQYF
j_gene: TRBJ2-5; abundance: -; d_gene: TRBD1; v_gene: TRBV4-1; CDR3nt: TGCGCCAGCAGCCAAGGCCCGGACAGGGGTCGAGAGACCCAGTACTTC; CDR3aa: CASSQGPDRGRETQYF
j_gene: TRBJ2-7; abundance: -; d_gene: TRBD2; v_gene: TRBV5-1; CDR3nt: TGCGCCAGCAGCTTGGGGGTCGGGATAGCGGGAGGAGGCTCCTACGAGCAGTACTTC; CDR3aa: CASSLGVGIAGGGSYEQYF
j_gene: TRBJ2-1; abundance: -; d_gene: -; v_gene: TRBV21-1; CDR3nt: TGTGCCAGCAGCTCCTGGGGGGGGACGGTGCAGTTCTTC; CDR3aa: CASSSWGGTVQFF
j_gene: TRBJ2-7; abundance: -; d_gene: -; v_gene: TRBV5-5; CDR3nt: TGTGCCAGCAGCCTGGCAGGGGTTTACGAGCAGTACTTC; CDR3aa: CASSLAGVYEQYF
j_gene: TRBJ2-1; abundance: -; d_gene: TRBD2; v_gene: TRBV3-1/TRBV3-2; CDR3nt: TGTGCCAGCAGCCAGGGGCTAGCGGGAGCAAATGAGCAGTTCTTC; CDR3aa: CASSQGLAGANEQFF
j_gene: TRBJ2-1; abundance: -; d_gene: TRBD2; v_gene: TRBV3-1/TRBV3-2; CDR3nt: TGTGCCAGCAGGGGCGGGGGACCCTACAATGAGCAGTTCTTC; CDR3aa: CASRGGGPYNEQFF
j_gene: TRBJ2-3; abundance: -; d_gene: TRBD2; v_gene: TRBV2; CDR3nt: TGTGCCAGCAGTGAAGAAAAGGGACTAGCGGGAGGGCCACCTACGCAGTATTTT; CDR3aa: CASSEEKGLAGGPPTQYF
j_gene: TRBJ2-3; abundance: -; d_gene: TRBD2; v_gene: TRBV10-3; CDR3nt: TGTGCCATCAGTGGTGGTACAACCTTATCGGGAGGGCCAGATACGCAGTATTTT; CDR3aa: CAISGGTTLSGGPDTQYF
j_gene: TRBJ2-1; abundance: -; d_gene: -; v_gene: TRBV7-8; CDR3nt: TGTGCCAGCAGCTTAGGGACACAAGATGAGCAGTTCTTC; CDR3aa: CASSLGTQDEQFF
j_gene: TRBJ2-3; abundance: -; d_gene: TRBD2; v_gene: TRBV7-9; CDR3nt: TGTGCCAGCAGCTCAGGACGGGCGCTAGCGGGAGGGGTCGATACGCAGTATTTT; CDR3aa: CASSSGRALAGGVDTQYF
j_gene: TRBJ2-1; abundance: -; d_gene: TRBD2; v_gene: TRBV6-5; CDR3nt: TGTGCCAGCACTCCAGCGGGAGGAGGGTACAATGAGCAGTTCTTC; CDR3aa: CASTPAGGGYNEQFF
j_gene: TRBJ2-1; abundance: -; d_gene: TRBD2; v_gene: TRBV5-1; CDR3nt: TGCGCCAGCAGCTTGCTGACTAGCGGAGGGGGGGAGCAGTTCTTC; CDR3aa: CASSLLTSGGGEQFF
j_gene: TRBJ1-3; abundance: -; d_gene: -; v_gene: TRBV6-1; CDR3nt: TGTGCCAGCAGTGATTGGGGGCCCGGAAACACCATATATTTT; CDR3aa: CASSDWGPGNTIYF
j_gene: TRBJ1-6; abundance: once; d_gene: -; v_gene: TRBV2; CDR3nt: TGTGCCAGCAGTACGGGGAATCGAGTCTCACCCCTCCACTTT; CDR3aa: CASSTGNRVSPLHF
j_gene: TRBJ2-5; abundance: -; d_gene: TRBD1; v_gene: TRBV4-1; CDR3nt: TGCGCCAGCGGACAGGGTGGGGAAGAGACCCAGTACTTC; CDR3aa: CASGQGGEETQYF
j_gene: TRBJ1-5; abundance: -; d_gene: TRBD1; v_gene: TRBV12-3/TRBV12-4; CDR3nt: TGTGCCAGCAGTCCGACAGGGGAAAGTTCCCAGCATTTT; CDR3aa: CASSPTGESSQHF
j_gene: TRBJ2-1; abundance: once; d_gene: TRBD2; v_gene: TRBV15; CDR3nt: TGTGCCACCAGTAAGATAGCGGGAGGTTACAATGAGCAGTTCTTC; CDR3aa: CATSKIAGGYNEQFF
j_gene: TRBJ2-1; abundance: few; d_gene: TRBD1; v_gene: TRBV19; CDR3nt: TGTGCCAGTACCATCGGGACAGCTATCTACAATGAGCAGTTCTTC; CDR3aa: CASTIGTAIYNEQFF
j_gene: TRBJ1-6; abundance: -; d_gene: -; v_gene: TRBV30; CDR3nt: TGTGCCTGGAGTGTAGGGGTAAATTCACCCCTCCACTTT; CDR3aa: CAWSVGVNSPLHF
j_gene: TRBJ1-3; abundance: -; d_gene: -; v_gene: TRBV10-3; CDR3nt: TGTGCCACCGTTGGGGACTTAAGCTCTGGAAACACCATATATTTT; CDR3aa: CATVGDLSSGNTIYF
j_gene: TRBJ1-1; abundance: -; d_gene: TRBD1; v_gene: TRBV5-1; CDR3nt: TGCGCCAGCAGCTTGCCTCGTCCGGGACAGGTTCCTCTAATGAACACTGAAGCTTTCTTT; CDR3aa: CASSLPRPGQVPLMNTEAFF
j_gene: TRBJ2-1; abundance: -; d_gene: TRBD2; v_gene: TRBV7-9; CDR3nt: TGTGCCAGCAGCCCCTCTAGACTAGCGGGGCGCTCCTACAATGAGCAGTTCTTC; CDR3aa: CASSPSRLAGRSYNEQFF
j_gene: TRBJ2-7; abundance: few; d_gene: -; v_gene: TRBV4-1; CDR3nt: TGCGCCAGCAGCTCTAATTCAGGTGGCTACGAGCAGTACTTC; CDR3aa: CASSSNSGGYEQYF
j_gene: TRBJ2-1; abundance: -; d_gene: -; v_gene: TRBV7-3; CDR3nt: TGTGCCAGCAGCTCTGGACTCTACAATGAGCAGTTCTTC; CDR3aa: CASSSGLYNEQFF
j_gene: TRBJ1-2; abundance: -; d_gene: -; v_gene: TRBV5-1; CDR3nt: TGCGCCAGCAGCTTGGAGGGGATGAACTATGGCTACACCTTC; CDR3aa: CASSLEGMNYGYTF
j_gene: TRBJ1-5; abundance: few; d_gene: TRBD1; v_gene: TRBV19; CDR3nt: TGTGCCAGTAGTACTACAGGGGGCAATCAGCCCCAGCATTTT; CDR3aa: CASSTTGGNQPQHF
j_gene: TRBJ1-2; abundance: -; d_gene: -; v_gene: TRBV4-2; CDR3nt: TGTGCCAGCAGGGAGAGCTTGGGAGGTGGCTACACCTTC; CDR3aa: CASRESLGGGYTF
j_gene: TRBJ2-7; abundance: -; d_gene: TRBD1; v_gene: TRBV7-3; CDR3nt: TGTGCCAGCAGCGTAACTGGGACAGGATGGGCCGAGCAGTACTTC; CDR3aa: CASSVTGTGWAEQYF
j_gene: TRBJ2-7; abundance: -; d_gene: TRBD2; v_gene: TRBV6-6; CDR3nt: TGTGCCAGCAGTTACACCCCGGCGGGGGGCGTATACGAGCAGTACTTC; CDR3aa: CASSYTPAGGVYEQYF
j_gene: TRBJ2-7; abundance: -; d_gene: TRBD1; v_gene: TRBV20-1; CDR3nt: TGCAGTGCTAGTAGCGTCAGACAGGGTGGCTCCTACGAGCAGTACTTC; CDR3aa: CSASSVRQGGSYEQYF
j_gene: TRBJ2-3; abundance: -; d_gene: -; v_gene: TRBV5-4; CDR3nt: TGTGCCAGCAGCGAGACCCCCTCTAAGGGGATCAGGGATACGCAGTATTTT; CDR3aa: CASSETPSKGIRDTQYF
j_gene: TRBJ1-1; abundance: -; d_gene: -; v_gene: TRBV11-2; CDR3nt: TGTGCCAGCAGTATGAGGGCCTACACTGAAGCTTTCTTT; CDR3aa: CASSMRAYTEAFF
j_gene: TRBJ2-1; abundance: -; d_gene: -; v_gene: TRBV6-5; CDR3nt: TGTGCCAGCAGTTACTGGGCTAGCGAAAATGAGCAGTTCTTC; CDR3aa: CASSYWASENEQFF
j_gene: TRBJ2-2; abundance: -; d_gene: TRBD2; v_gene: TRBV2; CDR3nt: TGTGCCAGCAGCGACCAACCCGTTTGGGCTAGCGGGAGATACACCGGGGAGCTGTTTTTT; CDR3aa: CASSDQPVWASGRYTGELFF
j_gene: TRBJ2-2; abundance: once; d_gene: -; v_gene: TRBV9; CDR3nt: TGTGCCAGCAGCGTAGCTACTCCTCACCGGGGGGAGCTGTTTTTT; CDR3aa: CASSVATPHRGELFF
j_gene: TRBJ1-5; abundance: -; d_gene: -; v_gene: TRBV28; CDR3nt: TGTGCCAGCAGTTTATGGGGAGATCTTCAGCCCCAGCATTTT; CDR3aa: CASSLWGDLQPQHF
j_gene: TRBJ2-1; abundance: -; d_gene: TRBD2; v_gene: TRBV4-1; CDR3nt: TGCGCCAGCAGCCAAGCTGCGCGGGGGGCCGGCGATGAGCAGTTCTTC; CDR3aa: CASSQAARGAGDEQFF
j_gene: TRBJ2-5; abundance: -; d_gene: TRBD1; v_gene: TRBV18; CDR3nt: TGTGCCAGCCGACAGACAGGGGGCAAAGAGACCCAGTACTTC; CDR3aa: CASRQTGGKETQYF
j_gene: TRBJ1-3; abundance: -; d_gene: -; v_gene: TRBV27; CDR3nt: TGTGCCAGCAGTACCCGCAGGGTAGTAACCATATATTTT; CDR3aa: CASSTRRVVTIYF
j_gene: TRBJ2-7; abundance: -; d_gene: -; v_gene: TRBV5-1; CDR3nt: TGCGCCAGCAGCACCCAGCAGCCGGGCGAGCAGTACTTC; CDR3aa: CASSTQQPGEQYF
j_gene: TRBJ2-5; abundance: -; d_gene: TRBD1; v_gene: TRBV5-1; CDR3nt: TGCGCCAGCAGCGTCAGGGGGCGCGGGGAGACCCAGTACTTC; CDR3aa: CASSVRGRGETQYF
j_gene: TRBJ2-5; abundance: -; d_gene: TRBD2; v_gene: TRBV23-1; CDR3nt: TGCGCCAGCCCCCCGGGGGGGGCGGGCCAAGAGACCCAGTACTTC; CDR3aa: CASPPGGAGQETQYF